Listed below are T cell receptor beta chains from one sample, sequenced in a study of cytomegalovirus exposure and HLA in healthy donors. The table came from immunoSEQ multiplex PCR; TCRdb's copy has only in-frame clones and leaves some out. The repertoire holds 200,000 to 250,000 clones, with approximately 82% as singletons. The source material was PBMCs. The receptor set was obtained from a male donor in good health and CMV-seronegative. Both conserved end residues are part of each CDR3. The order of the fields is V gene, D gene, J gene, clone size, CDR3 DNA, CDR3 protein. The D gene is left open where the match is weak. Some rows mark clone size as missing; the rest say once, few, many or name a class of expanded clone.

>TRBV19|NA|TRBJ2-6|once
TGTGCCAGTAGAGAATGGGCTACTGGGGCCAACGTCCTGACTTTC
CASREWATGANVLTF
>TRBV15|NA|TRBJ2-2|NA
TGTGCCACCAGCAGAGATCGGGGTTCCGGGGAGCTGTTTTTT
CATSRDRGSGELFF
>TRBV18|NA|TRBJ1-1|NA
TGTGCCAGCTCACCACCAAGTAGATCTGAAGCTTTCTTT
CASSPPSRSEAFF
>TRBV6-4|NA|TRBJ1-6|NA
TGTGCCCGCGGACACCTGTATAATTCACCCCTCCACTTT
CARGHLYNSPLHF
>TRBV19|NA|TRBJ2-3|few
TGTGCCAGTAGGATTGCGGATACGCAGTATTTT
CASRIADTQYF
>TRBV9|NA|TRBJ2-3|NA
TGTGCCAGCAGCGTAGCGGCGCGGTACACAGATACGCAGTATTTT
CASSVAARYTDTQYF
>TRBV9|NA|TRBJ1-2|NA
TGTGCCAGCAGCATCCACAGGCTGGGCTCGAACTATGGCTACACCTTC
CASSIHRLGSNYGYTF
>TRBV11-3|NA|TRBJ2-5|NA
TGTGCCAGCAGCGGCAGGGTACAAGAGACCCAGTACTTC
CASSGRVQETQYF
>TRBV29-1|NA|TRBJ1-1|NA
TGCAGCGCCGGGAAGGGGGATGAAGCTTTCTTT
CSAGKGDEAFF
>TRBV28|TRBD1|TRBJ2-7|NA
TGTGCCAGCAGTTTATTAGGGACAGGGGGGCGTGAGCAGTACTTC
CASSLLGTGGREQYF
>TRBV19|TRBD1|TRBJ1-2|few
TGTGCCAGTAGTAAGGACAGGTTGGATGGCTACACCTTC
CASSKDRLDGYTF
>TRBV28|TRBD1|TRBJ1-1|NA
TGTGCCAGCAGTTTACAGGGGGCGCGGGAAGCTTTCTTT
CASSLQGAREAFF
>TRBV27|NA|TRBJ2-7|NA
TGTGCCAGCAGTTTGTTTCGACAGGACCACGAGCAGTACTTC
CASSLFRQDHEQYF
>TRBV7-6|TRBD2|TRBJ2-2|once
TGTGCCAGCAGCCCAGGGACTAGCGGGACCGGGGAGCTGTTTTTT
CASSPGTSGTGELFF
>TRBV5-1|TRBD1|TRBJ2-7|NA
TGCGCCAGCAGCGGAAAGGGACAGGGGGACTACGAGCAGTACTTC
CASSGKGQGDYEQYF
>TRBV19|NA|TRBJ2-7|once
TGTGCCAGTAGTTCCGCCCGAGTTAACGAGCAGTACTTC
CASSSARVNEQYF
>TRBV5-4|NA|TRBJ2-2|NA
TGTGCCAGCAGCCCCAGGTCAGCGGACAGGAACACCGGGGAGCTGTTTTTT
CASSPRSADRNTGELFF
>TRBV28|TRBD1|TRBJ1-1|NA
TGTGCCAGCAGTCGGGACAGACCATTGAACACTGAAGCTTTCTTT
CASSRDRPLNTEAFF
>TRBV19|TRBD2|TRBJ2-1|NA
TGTGCCAGTAGGTCGGGACTAGCGGGAAACAATGAGCAGTTCTTC
CASRSGLAGNNEQFF
>TRBV19|NA|TRBJ1-2|NA
TGTGCCAGTAGCTCCTTGGGGGAGGACAACTATGGCTACACCTTC
CASSSLGEDNYGYTF
>TRBV29-1|NA|TRBJ2-7|NA
TGCAGCGTTGAATCCGCAGGTCCCTACGAGCAGTACTTC
CSVESAGPYEQYF
>TRBV7-9|NA|TRBJ1-2|NA
TGTGCCAGCAGCTTAGCCCGGGGCAGGGGTTTTTATTATGGCTACACCTTC
CASSLARGRGFYYGYTF
>TRBV5-1|TRBD1|TRBJ2-7|NA
TGCGCCAGCAGCTTAACAGGGGGCGCGAACTACGAGCAGTACTTC
CASSLTGGANYEQYF
>TRBV29-1|NA|TRBJ1-4|NA
TGCAGCGTGTGGGACTTTGTTAATGAAAAACTGTTTTTT
CSVWDFVNEKLFF